This T cell receptor beta chain appears in the sequencing data of a study of CD4 T cells in relation to SARS-CoV-2 and coronaviruses. Overall study context: PBMCs were cultured with antigen for roughly 11 days before TCR beta sequencing. Convalescent patients were seven or eight males and a few females; two were Hispanic. Median patient age was approximately 40 years, spanning 21 to 72 years.

Produced via immunoSEQ multiplex PCR; TCRdb's table is partial and in-frame only. This sample has tens of thousands of clones, with over 70% found just once. The CDR3 consists of 15 residues. Germline-derived CDR1 and CDR2 are LNHNV and YYDKDF (reference sequence). The V and J ends lost 0 bases and 5 bases, in that order; junction bases with no gene match: 2. Note on this clone: Its specificity is not known.

Naive or memory CD4+ cells were cultured 1:1 with T cell-depleted PBMCs plus CEF. Material for sequencing was memory CD4+ T cells from PBMCs, cultured in vitro. The TCR was taken from an adult with COVID-19. This rearrangement joins TRBV15 to TRBJ1-5, with 9 bases matching TRBD1. This CDR3 reads CATSREQGAHQPQHF. CDR3 DNA: TGTGCCACCAGCAGAGAACAGGGGGCCCATCAGCCCCAGCATTTT.